Listed here is a single T cell receptor (beta chain). Its antigen is currently not known. No base quality values were provided; no much bigger clone lies one nucleotide off. The data belong to a study of cytomegalovirus exposure and HLA in healthy donors (dated by TCRdb to the late 2010s). With regard to the full study: An earlier analysis of approximately 640 of the donors reported about 250 Gb of sequence data and some 100 million unique TCR beta sequences from some 180 million T cells. Among the approximately 420 genotyped donors, approximately 81% belonged to the genetic ancestry cluster associated with self-reported Caucasian donors. Rather than drawing on any new phenotypic data, the later analysis identified candidate immune exposures from TCR beta sequences and the way those sequences occurred across donors. The number of typed donors differed by locus: 629-630 for A, B, C, DRB1 and DQB1; 500 to 550 for DQA1; approximately 600 for DPA1; and roughly 490 for DPB1. An earlier analysis of about 600 of the donors used high-throughput TCR beta sequencing to judge whether each TCR beta V gene segment behaved as functional or pseudogenic. A later genetic analysis took genome-wide SNP genotypes for about three fifths of the 666 donors and used that subset as a discovery cohort. The study profiled the T cell repertoires of under 850 subjects by immunosequencing and related them to cytomegalovirus serostatus. Four or five DR-DQ haplotypes were handled as single units for association and clustering, since linkage in the cohort was strong. An early release that covered about 600 HLA-typed donors contained around 330 gigabases of sequencing data and around 80 million unique TCR sequences. Donor age, sex, ethnicity and CMV serostatus were compiled together with the repertoire data. Every repertoire in the discovery cohort had been generated on one and the same sequencing platform. To study patterns of TCR occurrence, a later analysis re-analyzed previously published TCR beta repertoires from 600 to 750 donors and added high-resolution HLA genotyping. On average, 235,054 unique TCR beta nucleotide sequences were sequenced per donor among fewer than 500 genotyped donors of the cohort, with 15% to 20% of those sequences being non-productive. The aim of the study was to test whether cataloging public T cell receptors could identify signatures of past pathogen exposure. Class I and class II HLA loci were covered by the typing at four-digit resolution. High-throughput TCR immunosequencing, statistical association of individual TCRs with disease status, and machine learning were combined to predict cytomegalovirus infection status. A separate validation cohort of about 110 different subjects was used in addition to the 666-subject first cohort.

The germline V and J ends show losses of 4 bases and 0 bases respectively, and no gene match explains 5 bases of the junction. From its cysteine to its phenylalanine, the CDR3 spans 17 amino acids. Just the 51-base CDR3 DNA is kept, in frame starting at base 1. The CDR1 and CDR2 encoded by the germline V gene (reference sequence) are SEHNR and FQNEAQ. The cohort consisted of 670 or so healthy bone marrow donors. At the time of sampling, every cohort member was nominally healthy, though immune exposures that went unrecorded were likely present. The donor was CMV seronegative and was included in the group of several hundred seronegative cohort members. A peripheral blood sample was collected from each donor, and TCR beta sequencing was performed on peripheral blood mononuclear cells. Genomic DNA was extracted from the blood cell samples with the Qiagen DNeasy Blood Extraction Kit. Overall results and qualifications from the work: Specific HLA alleles were associated with around 18,000 TCR beta sequences at a false discovery rate of 0.05 in a later analysis. The earlier analysis of around 600 of the donors excluded roughly 17 rarely observed V segments, including chromosome 9 orphons, because counts were too low. Because some donors lacked HLA typing at each locus, the association tests relied only on the typed subset. While some public TCRs were present in many individuals, most TCR sequences turned up only very rarely across donors. The cohort was sequenced for TCR beta chains only, and without alpha or paired-chain data the features that could be detected were limited. The study gave a list of under 200 TCR beta chains associated with cytomegalovirus. The classifier was reported to diagnose cytomegalovirus status with high specificity and sensitivity in both the original cohort and the validation cohort. Several of the top co-occurrence clusters appeared to be linked to parvovirus B19, influenza, CMV and Epstein-Barr virus, according to a later analysis. According to a later genetic analysis, donors in an Asian-associated ancestry cluster had fewer N-insertions in productive TCRs than the roughly 670-donor mean. In a later analysis, HLA-associated TCR beta chains were found to be more clonally expanded and to have lower generation probabilities than equally common non-associated chains. Broadly in line with IMGT annotations, most TCR beta V segments showed up in productive rearrangements about 87% or about 30% of the time in an earlier analysis of 450 to 600 of the donors. When HLA alleles, especially DR and DQ, strongly co-occurred, TCR associations were difficult to assign to individual alleles. A further reported finding was that TCR beta sequences accurately predicted the HLA-A and HLA-B alleles for most subjects in the first cohort. The authors suggested that the approach could potentially be extended to other disease states and immunological phenotypes. In a later analysis, the rate of TCR association differed among HLA loci, with DRB1 alleles having the most associated TCRs and HLA-C alleles having the fewest. Sequencing depth was assumed to be roughly uniform across donors in the presence/absence analyses, though that assumption may not hold. The 87-base-pair reads could not distinguish some IMGT-functional V segments, including TRBV6-2 and TRBV6-3, so those segments were excluded. An association between a missense DCLRE1C variant and V-gene and J-gene trimming of TCR beta chains was found in a later genetic analysis and replicated in an independent cohort. Linkage disequilibrium might explain the correlated functional status among segregating V segments, but an unknown experimental factor could not be excluded. A cluster of highly shared sequence variants was judged likely to be a technical artifact of the sequencing pipeline. In a later analysis, most CMV-associated TCR beta chains were found to appear HLA-restricted, with HLA associations seemingly driven largely by CMV exposure. A few of the identified cytomegalovirus-associated TCR beta chains were confirmed in vitro to be specific for cytomegalovirus antigens. The only immune exposure information available for the cohort was CMV serostatus.

Libraries were made using the immunoSEQ multiplex PCR assay. The multiplex PCR relied on a mix of 60 forward primers for TCR Vbeta segments and 13 reverse primers for TCR Jbeta segments. Amplification of the CDR3 region of rearranged TCR beta genes was performed with a multiplex PCR assay on genomic DNA. On the Illumina HiSeq System, the amplified TCR beta libraries were sequenced as 87-base-pair reads. In the authors' own workflow: A later analysis counted tens of millions of unique TCR beta chains across the 550 to 750 repertoires, and some 11 million of these chains were shared by at least two donors. Raw reads were error-corrected and collapsed into unique sequences with a nearest-neighbor algorithm that merged closely related sequences to remove PCR and sequencing errors. V, D and J gene segments were assigned by aligning CDR3 sequences to IMGT reference sequences. For a sequence to be retained, a match of at least six nucleotides was required to both a V gene segment and a J gene segment. Rearrangements were called productive when the CDR3 lacked stop codons and stayed in frame with V and J; all others were non-productive. CDR3 was defined by IMGT convention, running from the second conserved V-encoded cysteine to the conserved J-encoded phenylalanine. In an earlier analysis of around 600 of the donors, sequences lacking an unambiguous match to a single V gene segment were excluded. In an earlier analysis of around 600 of the donors, V segments were called functional above 56.7% productive rearrangements and were called segregating when the between-donor standard deviation exceeded 5%. To diagnose cytomegalovirus status from the catalog of TCR beta chain sequences, a statistical classification framework was built. In a later analysis, V and J genes were assigned by comparing TCR nucleotide sequences against IMGT/GENE-DB human TR gene sequences. The TCRdist pipeline was used in a later analysis to assign CDR3 sequences and most-parsimonious VDJ recombination scenarios. In a later analysis, each TCR beta chain was defined by its CDR3 amino acid sequence together with its V-gene family, and reads lacking a unique V-gene family were excluded. As a way to deal with suspected cross-contamination and a sequencing artifact, a later analysis dropped roughly 600 nucleotide sequences that were highly shared and had low generation probability. In a later analysis, a clonal expansion index for each public chain was calculated from normalized within-repertoire ranks of inferred template counts. A later analysis computed generation probabilities with a VDJ recombination model fitted to out-of-frame rearrangements, and checked the results against IGoR. In a later analysis, hypergeometric tests were used to score TCR-TCR, TCR-HLA and TCR-CMV co-occurrence, with a repertoire-size bias correction applied to TCR pairs. False discovery rates were estimated in a later analysis by permuting HLA or CMV assignments 20 times. A later analysis grouped co-occurring TCRs with DBSCAN, adding TCRdist sequence similarity when clustering within HLA-allele-positive subsets. Co-occurrence clustering excluded repertoires with fewer than 30,000 or more than 120,000 public chains, plus five with anomalous nucleotide sharing. TCRdb limited this immuneACCESS table to in-frame rearrangements with V and J called. A share of clones is missing; checked studies link under half to unresolved V genes, and the rest is unexplained. V, J and clone size reflect that table, while D and trimming were determined from the DNA. Within this sample are 200,000 to 250,000 clones, with 76% of them counted one time only. Clones ranked in the top ten supply approximately 0.63% of the sample.

The sequencing sample was made of PBMCs. This receptor was obtained from a man aged 18 to 30 in good health and CMV-seronegative. The chain couples TRBV7-9 to TRBJ2-6; TRBD1 aligns with 8 central bases. The nucleotides are TGTGCCAGCAGCTCAACAACAGGGGGCTCTGGGGCCAACGTCCTGACTTTC. Translated, it gives CASSSTTGGSGANVLTF.